Each of the 10 T cell receptor beta chains below was sequenced from the same sample in a study of blood T cell repertoires in COVID-19 (dated by TCRdb to the early 2020s). To prepare the library, the immunoSEQ multiplex PCR assay was applied. This immuneACCESS table, as held by TCRdb, lists in-frame sequences with V and J called but not all clones. Of the missing ones, under half trace to an unresolved V gene in checked studies; the others have no known cause. This sample has 250,000 to 300,000 clones in its table, and 80% to 90% of those were observed once. The ten largest make up approximately 12% of the sample. Sequences were obtained from peripheral blood. Source of these receptors: a woman aged 30 to 39 with COVID-19, enrolled during active disease.

This clone has just a few counts. V and J are TRBV14 and TRBJ2-7; no reliable D call. Trimming removed 0 bases at V and 6 bases at J, with 21 bases between. CDR3 length equals 17 residues. Germline values: CDR1 SGHDN, CDR2 FVKESK. The CDR3 DNA reads as TGTGCCAGCAGCCAAGAGGCCAGGATTAGGTCCTTTGCCGAGCAGTACTTC. It translates to CASSQEARIRSFAEQYF.

The V call is TRBV2, the J call TRBJ2-5; D unclear. The germline V and J ends were trimmed by 7 bases and 4 bases, with 13 bases remaining between them. Germline V gene lookup returns CDR1 SNHLY and CDR2 FYNNEI. The CDR3 covers 13 residues. The CDR3 DNA reads TGTGCCAGCACCCGACTGGGTGGAGAGACCCAGTACTTC. Protein sequence: CASTRLGGETQYF.

The rearrangement joins TRBV6-5 to TRBJ1-2; D unclear. Germline V gene sequence: CDR1 MNHEY, CDR2 SVGAGI. The CDR3 has 13 amino acids. Deletions cut 7 bases from V and 6 bases from J, with 15 bases between. The DNA of the CDR3 is TGTGCCAGCACCTCACTCGGGTCGGATGGCTACACCTTC. Protein sequence: CASTSLGSDGYTF.

The chain links TRBV4-1 to TRBJ1-5, with a weak D call TRBD1 (6 bases). CDR1 MGHRA and CDR2 YSYEKL come from the germline V gene. This CDR3 has 14 amino acids. Deletions cut 1 base from V and 7 bases from J, with 11 bases between. The CDR3 sequence is CASSQGQGNQPQHF. The CDR3 nucleotides are TGCGCCAGCAGCCAAGGCCAGGGGAACCAGCCCCAGCATTTT.

The chain has TRBV28 and TRBJ1-5; no definite D call. The CDR3 totals 13 residues. Looked up from germline, CDR1 is MDHEN and CDR2 is SYDVKM. Trimming cost V 6 bases and J 2 bases, with 8 bases left between them. The CDR3 loop is CASREQGNQPQHF. The CDR3 DNA reads TGTGCCAGCAGAGAGCAAGGCAATCAGCCCCAGCATTTT.

The chain links TRBV21-1 to TRBJ2-3; the DNA was not used to check the table's D call, TRBD1. TRBV21-1 counts as a pseudogene. The CDR3 extends over 20 amino acids. The CDR3: CASKMYRDRGLGSLTDTQYF. The CDR3 nucleotides are TGTGCCAGCAAAATGTACCGGGACAGGGGGCTTGGCTCACTCACAGATACGCAGTATTTT.

This clone was seen only a few times. This chain joins TRBV24-1 and TRBJ1-2, with 8 bases aligning to TRBD1. This CDR3 spans 16 amino acids. The germline V gene encodes CDR1 KGHDR and CDR2 SFDVKD. V was pared by 3 bases and J by 3 bases, with 8 bases of the junction left unmatched. CDR3 amino acids: CATSDRTSGGDYGYTF. DNA for the CDR3: TGTGCCACCAGTGATAGGACATCAGGGGGCGACTATGGCTACACCTTC.

The chain joins TRBV4-1 to TRBJ2-1; TRBD2 might be the D (6 bases). Germline lookup yields CDR1 MGHRA and CDR2 YSYEKL. The CDR3 length is 12 residues. Between the trimmed V and J ends, which lost 5 bases and 9 bases, there was a span of 11 bases. The CDR3, as DNA: TGCGCCAGCAGCTTGTTGGGGGGTGAGCAGTTCTTC. Encoded protein: CASSLLGGEQFF.

The chain employs TRBV5-6 and TRBJ2-7; D is perhaps TRBD2 (6 bases). There are 15 residues in the CDR3. The germline V gene has CDR1 SGHDT and CDR2 YYEEEE. V dropped 4 bases and J dropped 3 bases, with 17 bases sitting between them. CDR3 sequence reads: CASSLTGTLGYEQYF. The CDR3 DNA reads as TGTGCCAGCAGCCTGACCGGGACTTTGGGCTACGAGCAGTACTTC.

The V gene is TRBV10-1, the J gene TRBJ2-1, with 7 positions matching TRBD2. The CDR3 sequence is 16 residues long. Trimming took 0 bases from V and 3 from J; bases not matched to a gene: 5. Germline V gives CDR1 WNHNN, CDR2 SYGVQD (reference sequence). The CDR3 region has the DNA TGCGCCAGCAGTGAGTCGCTAACGGGGGGCTACAATGAGCAGTTCTTC. This encodes CASSESLTGGYNEQFF.